The rows below give T cell receptor beta chains drawn from one sample of a study of cytomegalovirus exposure and HLA in healthy donors. Clones were read by immunoSEQ multiplex PCR, and TCRdb kept only the in-frame ones, dropping some. The repertoire holds about 96,000 clones, with 65% to 75% as singletons. Sequencing was performed on PBMCs. These receptors were taken from a woman in her seventies in good health and CMV-seropositive. The CDR3 runs from the conserved cysteine through the conserved F or W. The D gene is left open where the match is weak. Part of the rows lack a size; the others show once, few, many or a class for expanded clones.

J gene,D gene,CDR3 length,clone size,V gene,CDR3 protein,CDR3 DNA
TRBJ2-3,TRBD2,14,.,TRBV10-3,CAITGLAGADTQYF,TGTGCCATCACAGGACTAGCGGGGGCGGATACGCAGTATTTT
TRBJ2-3,.,16,.,TRBV27,CASSFRSARYTDTQYF,TGTGCCAGCAGTTTCCGGAGTGCCCGGTACACAGATACGCAGTATTTT
TRBJ1-2,TRBD1,15,few,TRBV16,CASSPTGGTNYGYTF,TGTGCCAGCAGCCCAACAGGGGGGACTAACTATGGCTACACCTTC
TRBJ1-1,.,15,.,TRBV5-1,CASSLALGQNTEAFF,TGCGCCAGCAGCTTGGCCCTGGGACAGAACACTGAAGCTTTCTTT
TRBJ1-5,.,15,few,TRBV18,CASSQSTDPNQPQHF,TGTGCCAGCTCACAATCGACAGATCCCAATCAGCCCCAGCATTTT
TRBJ2-7,TRBD2,15,once,TRBV11-2,CASSTQGGSAHEQYF,TGTGCCAGCAGCACCCAAGGCGGGAGTGCCCACGAGCAGTACTTC
TRBJ2-5,.,14,.,TRBV18,CASSPPGLQETQYF,TGTGCCAGCTCACCGCCGGGACTCCAAGAGACCCAGTACTTC
TRBJ1-4,TRBD1,16,.,TRBV9,CASSAGGGTGNEKLFF,TGTGCCAGCAGCGCAGGGGGTGGGACAGGGAATGAAAAACTGTTTTTT
TRBJ2-2,.,15,few,TRBV18,CASSPPIQATGELFF,TGTGCCAGCTCACCACCGATCCAGGCCACCGGGGAGCTGTTTTTT
TRBJ1-2,TRBD1,15,.,TRBV28,CASSLQRQGAGGYTF,TGTGCCAGCAGTTTACAGCGACAGGGGGCGGGTGGCTACACCTTC
TRBJ2-7,TRBD1,14,few,TRBV7-2,CASSSGTGTYEQYF,TGTGCCAGCAGCTCTGGGACAGGTACCTACGAGCAGTACTTC
TRBJ2-7,.,16,.,TRBV4-2,CASSQGGLATTYEQYF,TGTGCCAGCAGCCAGGGTGGACTCGCTACGACCTACGAGCAGTACTTC
TRBJ2-3,TRBD1,13,.,TRBV28,CASVTGGADTQYF,TGTGCCAGCGTAACAGGGGGCGCAGATACGCAGTATTTT
TRBJ2-5,TRBD2,15,.,TRBV6-4,CASSASTSGEETQYF,TGTGCCAGCAGTGCCTCGACTAGCGGTGAGGAGACCCAGTACTTC
TRBJ1-6,TRBD1,13,.,TRBV19,CASRDRVNSPLHF,TGTGCCAGTAGGGACAGGGTCAATTCACCCCTCCACTTT
TRBJ2-1,.,14,.,TRBV13,CASSSSRAGFEQFF,TGTGCCAGCAGCTCATCTAGAGCGGGCTTTGAGCAGTTCTTC
TRBJ1-2,TRBD1,12,.,TRBV27,CAAGGQGAGYTF,TGTGCCGCCGGGGGACAGGGTGCTGGCTACACCTTC
TRBJ1-5,TRBD1,15,.,TRBV28,CASSSRQGGIKPQHF,TGTGCCAGCAGTTCGAGACAGGGGGGTATCAAGCCCCAGCATTTT
TRBJ2-7,TRBD1,15,.,TRBV10-3,CAISLPPGQRNLQYF,TGTGCCATCAGTCTCCCTCCGGGACAGCGTAACCTACAGTACTTC
TRBJ2-3,TRBD2,15,.,TRBV10-3,CAISYSGGTTDTQYF,TGTGCCATCAGTTACAGCGGGGGGACCACAGATACGCAGTATTTT
TRBJ2-6,.,16,.,TRBV5-1,CASSWQGTSGANVLTF,TGCGCCAGCAGTTGGCAGGGGACGTCTGGGGCCAACGTCCTGACTTTC
TRBJ2-5,TRBD2,15,.,TRBV5-1,CASSTQRGRQETQYF,TGCGCCAGCAGCACACAGCGGGGGCGCCAAGAGACCCAGTACTTC
TRBJ1-4,.,15,.,TRBV23-1,CASSQGAATNEKLFF,TGCGCCAGCAGTCAAGGGGCCGCAACTAATGAAAAACTGTTTTTT
TRBJ2-1,TRBD2,17,.,TRBV5-4,CARPGLAGLSSYNEQFF,TGTGCCAGACCGGGACTAGCGGGCTTAAGCTCCTACAATGAGCAGTTCTTC
TRBJ1-1,.,13,medium-sized,TRBV28,CASSLYKNTEAFF,TGTGCCAGCAGTTTATATAAGAACACTGAAGCTTTCTTT
TRBJ2-7,.,16,.,TRBV7-6,CASSQIAHRVAYEQYF,TGTGCCAGCAGCCAGATAGCCCACAGGGTTGCCTACGAGCAGTACTTC
TRBJ2-5,.,15,.,TRBV28,CASSLWTVGRETQYF,TGTGCCAGCAGTTTATGGACAGTTGGTAGGGAGACCCAGTACTTC
TRBJ2-6,TRBD1,15,few,TRBV9,CASSKHRGLANVLTF,TGTGCCAGCAGCAAACACAGGGGATTAGCCAACGTCCTGACTTTC
TRBJ2-1,TRBD2,17,.,TRBV5-1,CASSSGRLAGVDNEQFF,TGCGCCAGCAGCTCGGGTAGACTAGCGGGAGTCGATAATGAGCAGTTCTTC
TRBJ2-7,TRBD1,16,.,TRBV6-6,CASSYQTGTGEREQYF,TGTGCCAGCAGTTACCAGACCGGGACAGGGGAACGGGAGCAGTACTTC
TRBJ1-1,TRBD1,16,.,TRBV5-1,CASREQGAIRNTEAFF,TGCGCCAGCCGAGAACAGGGGGCGATAAGGAACACTGAAGCTTTCTTT
TRBJ2-6,.,16,.,TRBV10-2,CASSESRAPGANVLTF,TGCGCCAGCAGTGAGTCCAGGGCTCCTGGGGCCAACGTCCTGACTTTC
TRBJ2-7,TRBD1,15,.,TRBV27,CASSLQAGGPYEQYF,TGTGCCAGCAGTTTACAGGCAGGGGGTCCCTACGAGCAGTACTTC
TRBJ2-2,.,13,.,TRBV2,CASRAGATGELFF,TGTGCCAGCAGGGCAGGTGCAACCGGGGAGCTGTTTTTT
TRBJ2-1,TRBD2,14,.,TRBV29-1,CSVRLAGPYNEQFF,TGCAGCGTGCGATTAGCGGGACCTTACAATGAGCAGTTCTTC
TRBJ1-4,.,15,.,TRBV4-3,CASSASGATNEKLFF,TGCGCCAGCAGCGCAAGCGGTGCAACTAATGAAAAACTGTTTTTT
TRBJ2-1,.,12,.,TRBV5-1,CASSLVAGEQFF,TGCGCCAGCAGCTTGGTGGCAGGTGAGCAGTTCTTC
TRBJ2-7,TRBD2,15,.,TRBV5-1,CASSPTTSASYEQYF,TGCGCCAGCAGCCCTACGACTAGCGCCTCCTACGAGCAGTACTTC
TRBJ1-6,.,13,.,TRBV6-1,CASTLGQISPLHF,TGTGCCAGCACTCTGGGACAAATTTCACCCCTCCACTTT
TRBJ2-3,TRBD2,15,.,TRBV11-2,CASSISGGYTDTQYF,TGTGCCAGCAGCATCAGCGGGGGGTACACAGATACGCAGTATTTT
TRBJ2-2,.,15,.,TRBV19,CASSMAQFNTGELFF,TGTGCCAGTAGTATGGCCCAGTTTAACACCGGGGAGCTGTTTTTT
TRBJ2-7,.,12,.,TRBV2,CASDRDTYEQYF,TGTGCCAGCGACCGGGACACCTACGAGCAGTACTTC
TRBJ1-3,.,14,.,TRBV6-6,CASSYSDTGNTIYF,TGTGCCAGCAGTTACTCAGACACTGGAAACACCATATATTTT
TRBJ1-2,.,13,.,TRBV7-9,CASSPFGPYGYTF,TGTGCCAGCAGCCCTTTTGGGCCCTATGGCTACACCTTC
TRBJ2-1,.,18,.,TRBV4-1,CASSQVVGGPSSYNEQFF,TGCGCCAGCAGCCAAGTAGTAGGGGGACCTAGCTCCTACAATGAGCAGTTCTTC
TRBJ1-1,TRBD1,16,.,TRBV11-2,CASSPKAGQMNTEAFF,TGTGCCAGCAGCCCAAAGGCGGGACAGATGAACACTGAAGCTTTCTTT
TRBJ1-5,TRBD1,14,.,TRBV28,CASTGGQGAEPQHF,TGTGCCAGCACCGGAGGGCAGGGGGCAGAGCCCCAGCATTTT